This TCR beta chain was identified in a study of CD8 T cells in ankylosing spondylitis. Quantitative barcoded 5'-RACE was used to prepare TCR beta libraries. Each CDR3 protein is one row after TCRdb ran MiXCR on the 5' RACE reads. In the table there are 50,000 to 75,000 distinct CDR3 sequences, more than 5.5% of which are singletons. The CDR3 totals 14 residues. CDR1 and CDR2 (germline): SGHKS, YYEKEE (reference sequence). The V end was cut by 2 bases, the J end by 5 bases, with 13 bases between. Study conclusions and caveats: About 8 highly homologous variants made up a TCR beta motif, and this motif appeared characteristic of ankylosing spondylitis blood.

The table lists this clonotype with a few counts. What it binds is not known. The clonotype was recovered from a male donor with ankylosing spondylitis. This chain joins TRBV5-5 and TRBJ1-1; unclear D gene. Sequencing was done on a sample of synovial fluid, either unsorted or a sorted T cell fraction (not recorded which). The CDR3 protein is CASSFATEGTEAFF. Written as DNA, the CDR3 is TGTGCCAGCAGCTTCGCTACTGAGGGTACTGAAGCTTTCTTT. Based on the CDR3 plus reference TRBV5-5 and TRBJ1-1, the full variable domain is DAGVTQSPTHLIKTRGQQVTLRCSPISGHKSVSWYQQVLGQGPQFIFQYYEKEERGRGNFPDRFSARQFPNYSSELNVNALLLGDSALYLCASSFATEGTEAFFGQGTRLTVV.